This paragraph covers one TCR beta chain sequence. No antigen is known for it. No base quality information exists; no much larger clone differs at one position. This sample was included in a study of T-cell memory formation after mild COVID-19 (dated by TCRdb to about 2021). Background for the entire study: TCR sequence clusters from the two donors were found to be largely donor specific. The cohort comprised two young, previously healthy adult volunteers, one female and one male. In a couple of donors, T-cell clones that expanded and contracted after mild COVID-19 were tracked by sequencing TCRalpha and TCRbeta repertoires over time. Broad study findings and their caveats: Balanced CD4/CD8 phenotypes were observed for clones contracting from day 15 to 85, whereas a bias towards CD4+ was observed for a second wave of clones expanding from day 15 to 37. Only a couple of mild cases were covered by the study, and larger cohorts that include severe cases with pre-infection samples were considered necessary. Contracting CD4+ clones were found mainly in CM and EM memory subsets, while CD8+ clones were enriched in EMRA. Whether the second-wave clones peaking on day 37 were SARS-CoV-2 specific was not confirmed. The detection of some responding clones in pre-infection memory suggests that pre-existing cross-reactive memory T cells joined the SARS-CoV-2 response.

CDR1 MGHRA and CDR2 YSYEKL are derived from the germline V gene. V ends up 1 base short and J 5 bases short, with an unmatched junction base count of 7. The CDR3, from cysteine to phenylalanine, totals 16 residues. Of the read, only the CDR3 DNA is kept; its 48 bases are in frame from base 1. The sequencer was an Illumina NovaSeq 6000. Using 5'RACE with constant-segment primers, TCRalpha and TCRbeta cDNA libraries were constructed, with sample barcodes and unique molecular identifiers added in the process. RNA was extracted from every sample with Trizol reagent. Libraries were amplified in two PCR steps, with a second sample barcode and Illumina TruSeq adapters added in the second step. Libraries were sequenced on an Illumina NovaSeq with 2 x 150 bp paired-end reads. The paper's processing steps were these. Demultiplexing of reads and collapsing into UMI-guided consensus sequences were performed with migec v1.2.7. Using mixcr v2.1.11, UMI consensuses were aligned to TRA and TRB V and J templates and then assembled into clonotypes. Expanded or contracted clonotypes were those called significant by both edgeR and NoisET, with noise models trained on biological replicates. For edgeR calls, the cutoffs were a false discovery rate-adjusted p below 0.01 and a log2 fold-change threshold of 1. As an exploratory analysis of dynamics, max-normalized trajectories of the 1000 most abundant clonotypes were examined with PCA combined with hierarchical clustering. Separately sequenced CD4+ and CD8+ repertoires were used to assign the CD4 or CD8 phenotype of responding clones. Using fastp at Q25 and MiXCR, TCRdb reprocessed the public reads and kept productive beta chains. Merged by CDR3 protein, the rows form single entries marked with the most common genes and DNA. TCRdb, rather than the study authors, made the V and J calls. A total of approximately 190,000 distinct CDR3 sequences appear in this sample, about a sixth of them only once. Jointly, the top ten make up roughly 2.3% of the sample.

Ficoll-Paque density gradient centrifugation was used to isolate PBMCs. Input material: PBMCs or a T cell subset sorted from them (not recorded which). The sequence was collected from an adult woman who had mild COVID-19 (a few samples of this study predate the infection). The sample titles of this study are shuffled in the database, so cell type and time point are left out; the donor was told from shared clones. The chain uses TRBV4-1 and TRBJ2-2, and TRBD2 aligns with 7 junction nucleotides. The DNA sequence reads TGCGCCAGCAGCCAAGTCCACGGACTAGGGACCGGGGAGCTGTTTTTT. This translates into CASSQVHGLGTGELFF.